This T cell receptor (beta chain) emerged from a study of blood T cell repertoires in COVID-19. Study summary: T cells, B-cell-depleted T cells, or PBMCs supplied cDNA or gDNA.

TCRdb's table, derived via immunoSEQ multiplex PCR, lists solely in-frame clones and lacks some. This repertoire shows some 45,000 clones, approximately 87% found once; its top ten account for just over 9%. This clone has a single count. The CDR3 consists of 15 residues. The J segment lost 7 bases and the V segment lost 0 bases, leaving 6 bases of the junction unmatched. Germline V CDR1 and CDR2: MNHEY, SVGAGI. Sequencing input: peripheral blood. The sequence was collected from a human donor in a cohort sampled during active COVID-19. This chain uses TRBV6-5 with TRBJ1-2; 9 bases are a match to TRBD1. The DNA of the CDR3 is TGTGCCAGCAGTTACTCGGTACAGGGGGCTTTTGGCTACACCTTC. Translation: CASSYSVQGAFGYTF.